This TCR beta chain was recovered during a study of memory CD4+ T cells and cytomegalovirus serostatus. Looking at the study overall: This sample comes from healthy Belgian adults, eight or nine CMV seropositive, approximately 22 seronegative. Findings and caveats of the study: CD4+ memory repertoires contained about 40% of the roughly 160 reported CMV TCRbeta sequences. Repertoires predicted CMV serostatus with median bootstrapped AUC of about 0.96.

With regard to this clone: No antigen is known for it.

Measured with immunoSEQ multiplex PCR; TCRdb has only the in-frame clones, and not every one. The repertoire holds roughly 86,000 clones, with approximately 80% as singletons. Single viable CD3+CD4+CD8-CD45RO+ cells were sorted as the memory CD4+ T cells. After thawing, CD4+ T cells were positively selected. Sequences were obtained from memory CD4+ T cells from blood. This receptor was taken from an adult in good health and CMV-seropositive.

The CDR3: CASSFEMGGNTEAFF. CDR3 coding DNA: TGTGCCAGCAGTTTTGAGATGGGCGGGAACACTGAAGCTTTCTTT. This chain links TRBV27 with TRBJ1-1; no clear D gene. This CDR3 has 15 residues. Germline CDR1 is MNHEY and CDR2 is SMNVEV (reference sequence). Trimming stripped 3 bases from V and 1 base from J, with 12 bases between.